This T cell receptor (beta chain) originates from a study of tumor and adjacent non-tumor tissue in lung cancer. Remarks on this clonotype: The junction and the germline gene differ at one end; a read error may be behind it.

The germline gives CDR1 DFQATT, CDR2 SNEGSKA (reference sequence). This CDR3 spans 13 amino acids. A modified ARM-PCR protocol with three rounds of nested PCR amplified TCRbeta. TCRdb recomputed calls from the multiplex PCR reads with MiXCR, one row per CDR3 protein. The table records around 80,000 distinct CDR3 sequences, less than 85% of them present only once. This sample's RNA came from whole unsorted tissue. More than 3 cm separated this lung sample from the edge of the tumor. Donors were chemotherapy-naive, newly diagnosed lung cancer surgical patients in China, August–late 2014. The sample consisted of distant non-tumor lung tissue. The receptor's source is a man in his 70s with non-small cell lung cancer. The rearrangement uses TRBV20-1 and TRBJ2-2; perhaps TRBD2 as D (6 bases). The CDR3, as DNA: TGCAGTGCAGAGGGAGGTTTCACCGGGGAGCCGTTTTTT. It encodes CSAEGGFTGEPFF.